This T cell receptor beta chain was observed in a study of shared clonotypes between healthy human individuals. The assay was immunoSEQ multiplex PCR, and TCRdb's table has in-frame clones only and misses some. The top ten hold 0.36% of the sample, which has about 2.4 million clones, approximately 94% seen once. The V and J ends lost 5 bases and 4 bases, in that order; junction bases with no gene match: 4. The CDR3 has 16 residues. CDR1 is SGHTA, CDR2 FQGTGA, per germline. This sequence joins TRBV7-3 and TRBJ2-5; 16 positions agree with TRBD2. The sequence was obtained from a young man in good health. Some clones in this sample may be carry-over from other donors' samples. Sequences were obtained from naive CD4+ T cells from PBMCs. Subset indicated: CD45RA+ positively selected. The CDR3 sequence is CASSTGLAGGGETQYF. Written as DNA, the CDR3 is TGTGCCAGCAGCACGGGACTAGCGGGAGGGGGAGAGACCCAGTACTTC.